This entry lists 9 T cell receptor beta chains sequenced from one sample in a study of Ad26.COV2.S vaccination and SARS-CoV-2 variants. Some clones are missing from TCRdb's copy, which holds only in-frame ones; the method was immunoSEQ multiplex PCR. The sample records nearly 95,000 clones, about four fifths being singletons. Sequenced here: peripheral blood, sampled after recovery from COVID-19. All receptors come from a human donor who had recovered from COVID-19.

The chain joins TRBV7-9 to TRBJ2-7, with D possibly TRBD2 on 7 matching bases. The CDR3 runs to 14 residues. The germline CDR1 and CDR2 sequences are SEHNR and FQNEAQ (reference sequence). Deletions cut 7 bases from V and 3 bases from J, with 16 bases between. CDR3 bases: TGTGCCAGCACCAAGGGGGGGGTTCTCTACGAGCAGTACTTC. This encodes CASTKGGVLYEQYF. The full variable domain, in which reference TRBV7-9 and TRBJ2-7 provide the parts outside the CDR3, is DTGVSQNPRHKITKRGQNVTFRCDPISEHNRLYWYRQTLGQGPEFLTYFQNEAQLEKSRLLSDRFSAERPKGSFSTLEIQRTEQGDSAMYLCASTKGGVLYEQYFGPGTRLTVT.

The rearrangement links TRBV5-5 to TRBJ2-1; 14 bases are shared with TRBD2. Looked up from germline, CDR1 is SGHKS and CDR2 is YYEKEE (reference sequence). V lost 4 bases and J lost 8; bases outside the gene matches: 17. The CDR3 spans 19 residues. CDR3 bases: TGTGCCAGCAGCCAAGCGGGACTAGCGGGAGCCCCCGAACGGGATGAGCAGTTCTTC. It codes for CASSQAGLAGAPERDEQFF.

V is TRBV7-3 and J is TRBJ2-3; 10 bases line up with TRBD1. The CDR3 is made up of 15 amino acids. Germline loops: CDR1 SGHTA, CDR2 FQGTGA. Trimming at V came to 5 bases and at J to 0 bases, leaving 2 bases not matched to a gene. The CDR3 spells CASSLGQGSTDTQYF. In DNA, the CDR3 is TGTGCCAGCAGCCTGGGACAGGGGAGCACAGATACGCAGTATTTT.

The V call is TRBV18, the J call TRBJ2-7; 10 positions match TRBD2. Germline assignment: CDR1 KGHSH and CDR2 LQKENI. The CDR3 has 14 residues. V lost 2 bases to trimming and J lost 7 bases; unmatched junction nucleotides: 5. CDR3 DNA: TGTGCCAGCTCACCAGGGACTAGCGCTATGGAGCAGTACTTC. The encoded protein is CASSPGTSAMEQYF.

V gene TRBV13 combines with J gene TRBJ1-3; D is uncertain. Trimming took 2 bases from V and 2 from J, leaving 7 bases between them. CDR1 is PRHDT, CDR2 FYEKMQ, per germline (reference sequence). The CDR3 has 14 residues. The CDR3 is CASSLLQTGNTIYF. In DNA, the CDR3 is TGTGCCAGCAGCTTATTGCAGACTGGAAACACCATATATTTT.

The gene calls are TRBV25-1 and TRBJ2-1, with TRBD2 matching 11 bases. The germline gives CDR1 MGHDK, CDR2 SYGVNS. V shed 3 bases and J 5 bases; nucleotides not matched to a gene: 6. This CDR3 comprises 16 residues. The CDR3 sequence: CASSDTSGSSNNEQFF. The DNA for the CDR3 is TGTGCCAGCAGTGACACTAGCGGGAGTTCAAACAATGAGCAGTTCTTC.

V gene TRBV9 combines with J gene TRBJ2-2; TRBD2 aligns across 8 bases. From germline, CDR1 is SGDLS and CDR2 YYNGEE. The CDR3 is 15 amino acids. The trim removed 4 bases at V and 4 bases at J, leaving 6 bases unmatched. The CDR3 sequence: CASSLDGRATGELFF. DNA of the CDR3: TGTGCCAGCAGCCTCGACGGGAGGGCCACCGGGGAGCTGTTTTTT. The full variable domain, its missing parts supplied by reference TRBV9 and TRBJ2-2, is DSGVTQTPKHLITATGQRVTLRCSPRSGDLSVYWYQQSLDQGLQFLIQYYNGEERAKGNILERFSAQQFPDLHSELNLSSLELGDSALYFCASSLDGRATGELFFGEGSRLTVL.

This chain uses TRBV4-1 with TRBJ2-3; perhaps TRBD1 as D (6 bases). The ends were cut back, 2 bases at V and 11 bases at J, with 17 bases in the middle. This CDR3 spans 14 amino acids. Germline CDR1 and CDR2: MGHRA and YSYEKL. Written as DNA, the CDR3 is TGCGCCAGCAGCCAACCGATGACAAGGGACAAGCAGTATTTT. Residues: CASSQPMTRDKQYF.

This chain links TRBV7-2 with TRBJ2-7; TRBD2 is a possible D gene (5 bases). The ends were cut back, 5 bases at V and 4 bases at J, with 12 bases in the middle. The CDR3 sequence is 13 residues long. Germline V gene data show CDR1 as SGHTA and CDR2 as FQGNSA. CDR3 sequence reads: CASSAWTQYEQYF. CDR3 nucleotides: TGTGCCAGCAGCGCATGGACTCAATACGAGCAGTACTTC. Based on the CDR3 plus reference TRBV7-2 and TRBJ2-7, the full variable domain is GAGVSQSPSNKVTEKGKDVELRCDPISGHTALYWYRQSLGQGLEFLIYFQGNSAPDKSGLPSDRFSAERTGGSVSTLTIQRTQQEDSAVYLCASSAWTQYEQYFGPGTRLTVT.